This TCR beta chain was captured by sequencing in a study of T cells in localized non-small cell lung cancer. The CDR3 is 15 amino acids. V was pared by 4 bases and J by 3 bases, with 7 bases of the junction left unmatched. CDR1 is SGHTA, CDR2 FQGTGA, per germline. The table came from immunoSEQ multiplex PCR; TCRdb's copy has only in-frame clones and leaves some out. The sample records roughly 15,000 clones, roughly 90% being singletons. This receptor was obtained from a female donor at least 60 years old with stage III squamous cell lung carcinoma. Material: peripheral blood, obtained before any cancer treatment. V usage is TRBV7-3 and J usage is TRBJ1-2, with 8 bases fitting TRBD1. CDR3 in amino acids: CASSSTDRVDYGYTF. CDR3 sequence (DNA): TGTGCCAGCAGCTCGACGGACAGGGTGGACTATGGCTACACCTTC.